Sequencing of this T cell receptor (beta chain) was carried out in a study of CD8 T cells in Susac syndrome (dated by TCRdb to between 2018 and 2021). Background for the entire study: Whether CD8+ T cell activation and differentiation in Susac syndrome was antigen driven was tested using repertoire sequencing. What the work shows at the level of the full study, not this receptor alone: The number of individuals in the TCR sequencing and HLA analysis was recognized as being relatively small.

High-throughput TCR beta sequencing profiled peripheral blood CD8+ and CD4+ T cells from healthy donors, Susac syndrome patients and multiple sclerosis patients. The multiple sclerosis controls were treatment-naive patients who had stable or active relapsing-remitting disease and met the revised McDonald criteria. CD8+ TEMRA cells were enriched by FACS, while bulk CD8+ and CD4+ T cells were purified by magnetic negative isolation. Blood was drawn into EDTA tubes, processed within 24 hours, and PBMCs were isolated by density gradient centrifugation. PBMCs destined for TCR sequencing were cryopreserved in liquid nitrogen and later thawed in a 37 °C water bath. The sorted or isolated CD4+, CD8+ and CD8+ TEMRA cells reached a purity of at least 90%. RNA was extracted using the RNeasy kit, and roughly 0.5 to 1 microgram was reverse transcribed with random hexamers. The immunoSEQ multiplex PCR assay, covering 54 Vbeta and 13 Jbeta segments, was used to amplify TCR beta CDR3 regions. PCR amplification bias was corrected by using a synthetic template baseline for primer optimization and computational correction. The authors' analysis ran thus. Reads were annotated to V, D and J genes according to IMGT and were analyzed with immunoSEQ Analyzer, with only productive sequences retained. Clonality was computed as one minus Shannon entropy normalized by log2 of the number of productive unique sequences. For each patient and control, public and private clones were evaluated among the 100 most prevalent clones. Clones were defined as Susac-specific when absent from the healthy and MS cohorts, from approximately 1,100 published viral clones and from other ImmuneACCESS disease sequences. TCRdb reran the public reads through fastp at Q25 and MiXCR, keeping productive beta chains. Identical CDR3 protein sequences are pooled into one entry, listed with their most common genes and DNA. The V and J calls were not made by the authors but by TCRdb's processing. This sample gives around 200,000 distinct CDR3 sequences in total; 95% of them show up just once. The ten top clones hold 0.082% of the sample.

Spanning cysteine to phenylalanine, the CDR3 consists of 14 amino acids. Of the read, only the CDR3 DNA is kept; its 42 bases are in frame from base 1. For CDR1 and CDR2, the germline V gene lists SGDLS and YYNGEE. The germline V and J ends show losses of 2 bases and 6 bases respectively, and no gene match explains 4 bases of the junction. This clonotype was seen just once. Its antigen is unknown. Base qualities are not at hand, and no much larger clone is one base apart. Support from one read is weak. The rearrangement joined TRBV9 to TRBJ2-1, and 8 bases in between align with TRBD2. Input material: CD4+ T cells from PBMCs. This clonotype originated in a human donor with multiple sclerosis. Here is the DNA: TGTGCCAGCAGCGTGGGAGGACTAGCCAATGAGCAGTTCTTC. This translates into CASSVGGLANEQFF.